This TCR beta chain originates from a study of blood T cell repertoires in COVID-19. Study in general: Material from acute and convalescent COVID-19 was sourced from the United States, Italy and Spain. In each case, the material was cDNA or gDNA derived from T cells, B-cell-depleted T cells, or PBMCs.

The V and J ends lost 4 bases and 5 bases, in that order; junction bases with no gene match: 13. The CDR3 covers 16 residues. Per germline, CDR1 KGHSH and CDR2 LQKENI. As originally analysed: Counts of nucleated cells, estimated from reference gene primer amplification, were obtained. The table came from immunoSEQ multiplex PCR; TCRdb's copy has only in-frame clones and leaves some out. Clone size and V and J calls were adopted from that table, with D and trimming inferred from the DNA. This sample has around 280,000 clones; roughly 87% occur once, and the top ten carry 2.2%. The chain employs TRBV18 and TRBJ1-2, with TRBD1 identical over 7 bases. This clonotype originated in a woman aged 50 to 60 who had recovered from COVID-19. Sequencing input: peripheral blood. CDR3 region: CASSLQGTPLIYGYTF. The CDR3 DNA reads as TGTGCCAGCTCACTACAGGGGACCCCTCTGATTTATGGCTACACCTTC.